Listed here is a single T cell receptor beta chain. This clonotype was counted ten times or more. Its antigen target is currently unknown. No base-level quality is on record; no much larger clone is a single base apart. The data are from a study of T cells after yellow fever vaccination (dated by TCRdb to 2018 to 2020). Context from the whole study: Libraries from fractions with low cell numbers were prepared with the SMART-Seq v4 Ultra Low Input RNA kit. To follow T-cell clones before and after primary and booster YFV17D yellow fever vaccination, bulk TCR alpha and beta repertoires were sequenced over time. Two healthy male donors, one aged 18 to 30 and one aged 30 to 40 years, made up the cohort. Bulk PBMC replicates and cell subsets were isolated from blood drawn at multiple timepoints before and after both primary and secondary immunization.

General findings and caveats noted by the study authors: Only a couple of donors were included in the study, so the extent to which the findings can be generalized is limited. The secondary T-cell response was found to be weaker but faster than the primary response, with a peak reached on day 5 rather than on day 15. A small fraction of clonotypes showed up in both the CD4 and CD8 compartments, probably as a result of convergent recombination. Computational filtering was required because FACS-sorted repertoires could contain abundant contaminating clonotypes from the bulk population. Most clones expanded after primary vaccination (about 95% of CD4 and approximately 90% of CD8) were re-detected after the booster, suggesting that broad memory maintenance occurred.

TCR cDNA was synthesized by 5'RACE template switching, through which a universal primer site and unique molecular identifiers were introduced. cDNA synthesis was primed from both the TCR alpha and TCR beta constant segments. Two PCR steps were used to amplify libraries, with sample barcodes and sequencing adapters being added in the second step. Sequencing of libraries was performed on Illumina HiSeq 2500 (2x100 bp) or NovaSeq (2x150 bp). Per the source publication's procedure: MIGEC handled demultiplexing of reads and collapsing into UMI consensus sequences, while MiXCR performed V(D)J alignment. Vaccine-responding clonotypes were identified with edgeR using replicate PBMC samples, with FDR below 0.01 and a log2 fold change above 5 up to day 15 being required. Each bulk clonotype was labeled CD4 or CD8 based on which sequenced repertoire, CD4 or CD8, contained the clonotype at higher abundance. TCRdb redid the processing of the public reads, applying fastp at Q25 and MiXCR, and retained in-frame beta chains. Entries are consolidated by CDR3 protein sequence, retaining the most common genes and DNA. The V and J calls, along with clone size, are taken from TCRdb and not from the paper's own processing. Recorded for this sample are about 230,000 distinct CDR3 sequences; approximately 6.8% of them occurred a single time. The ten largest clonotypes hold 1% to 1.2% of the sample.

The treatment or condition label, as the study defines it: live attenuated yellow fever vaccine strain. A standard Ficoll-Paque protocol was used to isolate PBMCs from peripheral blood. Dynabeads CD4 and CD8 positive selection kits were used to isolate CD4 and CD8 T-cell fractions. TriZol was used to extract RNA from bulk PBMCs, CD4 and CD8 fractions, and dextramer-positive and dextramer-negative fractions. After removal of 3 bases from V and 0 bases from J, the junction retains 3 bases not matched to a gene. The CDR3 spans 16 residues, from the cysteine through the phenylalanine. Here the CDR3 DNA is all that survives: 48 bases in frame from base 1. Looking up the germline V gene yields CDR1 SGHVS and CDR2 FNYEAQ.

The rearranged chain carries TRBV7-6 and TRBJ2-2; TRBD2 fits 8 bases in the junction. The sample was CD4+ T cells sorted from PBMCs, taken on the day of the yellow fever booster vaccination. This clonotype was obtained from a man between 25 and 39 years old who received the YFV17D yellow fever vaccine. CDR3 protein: CASSFVLAANTGELFF. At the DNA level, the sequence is TGTGCCAGCAGCTTTGTACTAGCGGCGAACACCGGGGAGCTGTTTTTT.